What follows are 7 T cell receptor beta chains derived from one specimen sequenced in a study of chemoradiotherapy in HPV16-positive cancers (dated by TCRdb to between 2021 and 2022). Libraries were made using the immunoSEQ multiplex PCR assay. The source is immuneACCESS, and TCRdb retained only in-frame sequences with V and J called. Part of the clones is not carried over; for the studies checked, unresolved V genes explain less than half of this, and the remainder is unexplained. Within this sample are 7,500 to 9,500 clones, with around 75% of them counted one time only. The ten largest clones represent less than 50% of the sample. The sample in question was tumor tissue, obtained from a patient who underwent chemoradiotherapy. Source of these receptors: a human donor with HPV-associated anogenital cancer.

The V and J genes are TRBV18 and TRBJ1-3; D gene uncertain. The V gene lost 5 bases and the J gene lost 6 bases, with 8 bases spanning the gap. The germline CDR1 and CDR2 sequences are KGHSH and LQKENI. CDR3 length: 12 amino acids. The CDR3 coding sequence is TGTGCCAGCTCAAGTCTGCCAAACACCATATATTTT. Translating gives CASSSLPNTIYF.

This clone was seen a handful of times. This chain links TRBV19 with TRBJ2-2; D unclear. Germline CDR1 and CDR2: LNHDA and SQIVND (reference sequence). Trimming took 5 bases from V and 0 from J, leaving 7 bases between them. CDR3 length equals 14 residues. The CDR3 is CASSPRTNTGELFF. CDR3 coding DNA: TGTGCCAGTAGTCCACGGACGAACACCGGGGAGCTGTTTTTT.

The chain links TRBV28 to TRBJ1-5; 7 positions match TRBD1. The trim removed 8 bases at V and 4 bases at J, leaving 8 bases unmatched. Looked up from germline, CDR1 is MDHEN and CDR2 is SYDVKM. The CDR3 extends over 14 amino acids. The CDR3 here is CASQGGIYNQPQHF. In DNA, the CDR3 is TGTGCCAGCCAGGGGGGGATATATAATCAGCCCCAGCATTTT.

The rearrangement links TRBV6-1 to TRBJ1-6, with 7 bases matching TRBD1. Germline-derived CDR1 and CDR2 are MNHNS and SASEGT. V trimming: 2 bases; J trimming: 7 bases; junction bases outside the gene matches: 5. The CDR3 is 15 amino acids. This CDR3 reads CASSELKGANSPLHF. In nucleotides, the CDR3 is TGTGCCAGCAGTGAATTGAAGGGGGCCAATTCACCCCTCCACTTT.

This chain links TRBV6-5 with TRBJ1-1, with D possibly being TRBD1 (5 bases). Trimming removed 2 bases from V and 1 base from J, with 11 bases in between. CDR1 and CDR2 (germline): MNHEY, SVGAGI. The CDR3 is 15 amino acids. In nucleotides, the CDR3 is TGTGCCAGCAGTTACCGAGGACACAAGAACACTGAAGCTTTCTTT. The encoded protein is CASSYRGHKNTEAFF.

This clone has only one observation. The chain uses TRBV2 and TRBJ1-1, with TRBD1 matching 7 bases. This CDR3 is 13 amino acids long. Trimming at V came to 4 bases and at J to 2 bases, leaving 1 base not matched to a gene. Germline V gene sequence: CDR1 SNHLY, CDR2 FYNNEI. Here the CDR3 DNA reads TGTGCCAGCAGTGGACAGGGAAACACTGAAGCTTTCTTT. It translates to CASSGQGNTEAFF. Full variable domain (outside the CDR3, taken from reference TRBV2 and TRBJ1-1): EPEVTQTPSHQVTQMGQEVILRCVPISNHLYFYWYRQILGQKVEFLVSFYNNEISEKSEIFDDQFSVERPDGSNFTLKIRSTKLEDSAMYFCASSGQGNTEAFFGQGTRLTVV.

This clone was seen only once. V gene TRBV5-1 combines with J gene TRBJ2-1, with 7 bases lining up with TRBD1. CDR1 is SGHRS and CDR2 is YFSETQ in the germline V gene. V gave up 4 bases and J gave up 0 bases; unmatched junction bases: 13. The CDR3 totals 18 residues. CDR3 amino acids: CASSTAKGQISSYNEQFF. For the CDR3, the DNA is TGCGCCAGCAGCACGGCAAAGGGACAGATCAGCTCCTACAATGAGCAGTTCTTC.